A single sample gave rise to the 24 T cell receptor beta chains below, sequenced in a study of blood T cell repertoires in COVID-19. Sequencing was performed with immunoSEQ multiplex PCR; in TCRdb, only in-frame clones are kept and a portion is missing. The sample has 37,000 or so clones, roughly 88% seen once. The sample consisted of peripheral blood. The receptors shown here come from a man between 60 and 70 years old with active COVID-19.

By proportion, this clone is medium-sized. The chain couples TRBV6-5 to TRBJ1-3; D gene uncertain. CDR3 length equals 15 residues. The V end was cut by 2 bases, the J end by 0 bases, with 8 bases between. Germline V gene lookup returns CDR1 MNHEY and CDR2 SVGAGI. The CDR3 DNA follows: TGTGCCAGCAGTTACGCGGGGAGCTCTGGAAACACCATATATTTT. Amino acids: CASSYAGSSGNTIYF.

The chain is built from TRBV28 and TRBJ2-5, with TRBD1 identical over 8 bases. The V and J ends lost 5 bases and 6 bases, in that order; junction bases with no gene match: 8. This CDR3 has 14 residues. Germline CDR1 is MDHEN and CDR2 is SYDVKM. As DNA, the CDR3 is TGTGCCAGCAGTCCAAGGACAGGGCCAAAGACCCAGTACTTC. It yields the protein CASSPRTGPKTQYF.

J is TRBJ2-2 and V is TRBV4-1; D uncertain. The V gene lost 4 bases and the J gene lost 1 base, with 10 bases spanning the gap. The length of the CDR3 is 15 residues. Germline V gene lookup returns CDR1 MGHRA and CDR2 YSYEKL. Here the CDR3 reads CASSRTGVNTGELFF. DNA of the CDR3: TGCGCCAGCAGCCGTACTGGAGTGAACACCGGGGAGCTGTTTTTT.

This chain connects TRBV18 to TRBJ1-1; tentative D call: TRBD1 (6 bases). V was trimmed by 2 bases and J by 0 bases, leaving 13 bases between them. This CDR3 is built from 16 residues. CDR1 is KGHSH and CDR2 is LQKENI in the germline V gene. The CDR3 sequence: CASSPSWTEMNTEAFF. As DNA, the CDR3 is TGTGCCAGCTCACCATCCTGGACAGAAATGAACACTGAAGCTTTCTTT.

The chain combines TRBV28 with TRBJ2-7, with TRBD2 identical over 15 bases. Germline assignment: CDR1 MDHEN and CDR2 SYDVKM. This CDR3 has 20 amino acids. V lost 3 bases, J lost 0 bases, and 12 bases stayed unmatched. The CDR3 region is CASSLYLGTSGRSSSYEQYF. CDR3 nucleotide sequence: TGTGCCAGCAGTTTGTACCTCGGGACTAGCGGGAGGTCTTCCTCCTACGAGCAGTACTTC.

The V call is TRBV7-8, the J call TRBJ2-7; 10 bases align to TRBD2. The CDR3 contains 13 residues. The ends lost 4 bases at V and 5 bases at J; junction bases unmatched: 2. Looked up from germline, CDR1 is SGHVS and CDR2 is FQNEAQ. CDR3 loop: CASSYLAGDEQYF. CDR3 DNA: TGTGCCAGCAGCTACCTAGCGGGAGACGAGCAGTACTTC.

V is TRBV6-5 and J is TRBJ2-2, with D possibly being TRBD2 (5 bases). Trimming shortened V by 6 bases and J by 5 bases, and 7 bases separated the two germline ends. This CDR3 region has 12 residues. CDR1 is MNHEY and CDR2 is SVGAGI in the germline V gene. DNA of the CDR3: TGTGCCAGCAGAGAGGGTACCGGGGAGCTGTTTTTT. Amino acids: CASREGTGELFF.

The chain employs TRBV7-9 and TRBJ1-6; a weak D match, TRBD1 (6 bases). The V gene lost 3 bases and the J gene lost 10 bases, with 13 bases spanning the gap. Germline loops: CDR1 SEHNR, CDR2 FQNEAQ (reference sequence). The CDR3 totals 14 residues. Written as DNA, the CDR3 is TGTGCCAGCAGCTTCGGGGACAACGGATCACCCCTCCACTTT. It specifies CASSFGDNGSPLHF.

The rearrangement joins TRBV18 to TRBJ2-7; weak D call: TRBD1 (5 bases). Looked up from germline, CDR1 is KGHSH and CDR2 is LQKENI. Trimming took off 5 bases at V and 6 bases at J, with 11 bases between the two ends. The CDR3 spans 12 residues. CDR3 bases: TGTGCCAGCTCATTAGACAGATCCGAGCAGTACTTC. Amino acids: CASSLDRSEQYF.

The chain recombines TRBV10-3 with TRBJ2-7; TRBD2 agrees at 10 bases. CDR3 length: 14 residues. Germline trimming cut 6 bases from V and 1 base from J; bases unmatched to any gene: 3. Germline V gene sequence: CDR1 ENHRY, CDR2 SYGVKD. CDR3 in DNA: TGTGCCATCAGGGGAGCGGGAGGGTCCTACGAGCAGTACTTC. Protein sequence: CAIRGAGGSYEQYF.

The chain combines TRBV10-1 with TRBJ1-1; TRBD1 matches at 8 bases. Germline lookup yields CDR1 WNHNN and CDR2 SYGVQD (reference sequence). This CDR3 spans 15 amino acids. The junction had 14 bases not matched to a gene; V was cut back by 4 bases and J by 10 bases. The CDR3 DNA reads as TGCGCCAGCAGTGCTGGCTCGAGAGGACAGGGAGGAGCTTTCTTT. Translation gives CASSAGSRGQGGAFF.

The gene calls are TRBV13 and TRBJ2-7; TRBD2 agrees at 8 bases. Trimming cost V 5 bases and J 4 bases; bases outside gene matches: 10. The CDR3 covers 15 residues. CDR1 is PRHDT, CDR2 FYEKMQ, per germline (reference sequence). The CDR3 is CASSDPREGGYEQYF. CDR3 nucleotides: TGTGCCAGCAGCGACCCCCGGGAGGGGGGATACGAGCAGTACTTC.

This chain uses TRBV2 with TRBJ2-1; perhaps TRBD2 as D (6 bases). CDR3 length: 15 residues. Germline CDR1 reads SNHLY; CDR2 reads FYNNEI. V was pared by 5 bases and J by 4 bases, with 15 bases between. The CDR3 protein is CASSSGLRTYNEQFF. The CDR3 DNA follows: TGTGCCAGCAGTTCTGGACTACGAACGTACAATGAGCAGTTCTTC.

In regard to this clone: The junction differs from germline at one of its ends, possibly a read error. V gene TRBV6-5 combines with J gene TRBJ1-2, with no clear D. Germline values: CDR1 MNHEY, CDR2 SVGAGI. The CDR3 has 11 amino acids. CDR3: CASRGLYSYTF. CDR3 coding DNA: TGTGCCAGCAGGGGCCTCTATAGCTACACCTTC.

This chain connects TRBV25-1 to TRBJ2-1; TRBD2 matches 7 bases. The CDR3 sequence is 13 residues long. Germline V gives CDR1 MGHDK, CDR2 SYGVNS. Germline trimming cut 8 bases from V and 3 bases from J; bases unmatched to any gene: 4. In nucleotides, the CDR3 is TGTGCCAGCTTAGCGGGCTTCTACAATGAGCAGTTCTTC. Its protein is CASLAGFYNEQFF.

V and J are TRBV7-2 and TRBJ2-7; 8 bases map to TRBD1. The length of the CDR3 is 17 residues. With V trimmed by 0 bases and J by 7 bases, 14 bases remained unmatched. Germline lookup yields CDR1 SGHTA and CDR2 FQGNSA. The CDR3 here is CASSLALDRAHWLEQYF. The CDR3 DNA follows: TGTGCCAGCAGCTTAGCGTTGGACAGGGCCCATTGGTTAGAGCAGTACTTC.

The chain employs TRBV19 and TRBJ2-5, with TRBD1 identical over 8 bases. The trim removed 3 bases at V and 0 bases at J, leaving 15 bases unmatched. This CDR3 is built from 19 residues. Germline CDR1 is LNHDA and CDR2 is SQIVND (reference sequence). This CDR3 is CASSISASGTGAYQETQYF. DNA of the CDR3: TGTGCCAGTAGTATCTCAGCCTCCGGGACAGGCGCGTACCAAGAGACCCAGTACTTC.

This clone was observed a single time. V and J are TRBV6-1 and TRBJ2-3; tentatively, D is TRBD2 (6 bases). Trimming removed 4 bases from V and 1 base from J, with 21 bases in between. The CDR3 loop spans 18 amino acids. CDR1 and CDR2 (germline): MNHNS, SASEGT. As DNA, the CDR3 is TGTGCCAGCAGTGTCTCCTATTGGAGGGAGTTTGGCACAGATACGCAGTATTTT. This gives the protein CASSVSYWREFGTDTQYF.

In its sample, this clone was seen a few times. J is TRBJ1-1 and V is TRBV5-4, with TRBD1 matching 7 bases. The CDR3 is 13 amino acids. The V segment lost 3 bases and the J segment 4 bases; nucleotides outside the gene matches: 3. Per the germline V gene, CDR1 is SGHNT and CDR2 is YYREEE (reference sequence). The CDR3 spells CASSSAGGTEAFF. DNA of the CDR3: TGTGCCAGCAGCTCCGCAGGGGGCACTGAAGCTTTCTTT.

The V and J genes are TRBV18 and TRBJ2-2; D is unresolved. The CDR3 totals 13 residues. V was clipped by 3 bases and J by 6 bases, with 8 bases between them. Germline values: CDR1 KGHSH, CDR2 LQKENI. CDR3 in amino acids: CASSPFVAGELFF. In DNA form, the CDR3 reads TGTGCCAGCTCACCGTTCGTAGCCGGGGAGCTGTTTTTT.

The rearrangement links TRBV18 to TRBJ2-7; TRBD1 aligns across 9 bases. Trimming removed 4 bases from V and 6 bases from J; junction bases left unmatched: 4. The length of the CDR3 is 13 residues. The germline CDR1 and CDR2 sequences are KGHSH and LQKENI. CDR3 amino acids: CASSRDRVPEQYF. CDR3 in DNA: TGTGCCAGCTCACGGGACAGGGTGCCCGAGCAGTACTTC.

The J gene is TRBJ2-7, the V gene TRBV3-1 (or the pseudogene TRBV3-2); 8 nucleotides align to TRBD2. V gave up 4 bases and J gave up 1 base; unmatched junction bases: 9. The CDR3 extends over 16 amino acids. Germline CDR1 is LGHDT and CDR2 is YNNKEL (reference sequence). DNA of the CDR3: TGTGCCAGCAGCCTCTTACTAGCGGCAGGGTCCTACGAGCAGTACTTC. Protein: CASSLLLAAGSYEQYF.

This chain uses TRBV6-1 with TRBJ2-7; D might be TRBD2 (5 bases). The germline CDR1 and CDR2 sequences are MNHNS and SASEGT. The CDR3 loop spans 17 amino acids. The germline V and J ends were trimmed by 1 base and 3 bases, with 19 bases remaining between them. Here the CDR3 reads CASSEVSDAFQYYEQYF. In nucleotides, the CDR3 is TGTGCCAGCAGTGAAGTTAGCGACGCTTTTCAATACTACGAGCAGTACTTC.

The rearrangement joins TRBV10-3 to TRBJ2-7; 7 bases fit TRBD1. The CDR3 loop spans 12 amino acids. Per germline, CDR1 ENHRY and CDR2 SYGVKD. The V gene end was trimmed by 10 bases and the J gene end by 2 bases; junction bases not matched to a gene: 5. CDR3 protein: CATRDRTYEQYF. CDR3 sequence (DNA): TGTGCCACCCGGGACAGAACCTACGAGCAGTACTTC.